This entry features one TCR beta chain sequence. Method: immunoSEQ multiplex PCR; TCRdb's copy keeps in-frame clones and lacks some. The sample has about 150,000 clones; 88% are singletons. Germline lookup yields CDR1 SGHAT and CDR2 FQNNGV. Losses at the gene ends were 5 bases for V and 7 bases for J; bases not matched to a gene: 8. The CDR3 consists of 15 residues. The data derive from a study of blood T cell repertoires in COVID-19. The source material was peripheral blood. This chain uses TRBV11-2 with TRBJ2-1, with 10 positions matching TRBD2. The clonotype comes from a human donor with COVID-19, enrolled during active disease. The donor label of this sample is uncertain. DNA of the CDR3: TGTGCCAGCAGCCCCAGCGGGGGGGAGTTGAATGAGCAGTTCTTC. It yields the protein CASSPSGGELNEQFF.